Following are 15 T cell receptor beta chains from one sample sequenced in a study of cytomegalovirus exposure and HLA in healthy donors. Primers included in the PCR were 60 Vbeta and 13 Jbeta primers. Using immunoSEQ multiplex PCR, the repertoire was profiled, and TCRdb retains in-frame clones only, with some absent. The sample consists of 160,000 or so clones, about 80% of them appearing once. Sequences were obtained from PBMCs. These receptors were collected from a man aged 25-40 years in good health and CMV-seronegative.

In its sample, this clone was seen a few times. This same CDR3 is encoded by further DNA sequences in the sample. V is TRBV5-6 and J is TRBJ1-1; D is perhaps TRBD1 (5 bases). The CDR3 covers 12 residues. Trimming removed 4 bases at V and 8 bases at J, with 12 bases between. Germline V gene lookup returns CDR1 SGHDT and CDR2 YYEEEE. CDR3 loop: CASSLGQGEAFF. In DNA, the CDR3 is TGTGCCAGCAGCCTCGGTCAGGGCGAAGCTTTCTTT.

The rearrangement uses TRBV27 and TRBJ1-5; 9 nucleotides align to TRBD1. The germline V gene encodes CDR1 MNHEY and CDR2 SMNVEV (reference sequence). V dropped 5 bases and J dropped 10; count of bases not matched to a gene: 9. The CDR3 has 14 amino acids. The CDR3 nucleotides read TGTGCCAGCAGTCCCGGGACAGGGATAATCCCCCAGCATTTT. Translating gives CASSPGTGIIPQHF.

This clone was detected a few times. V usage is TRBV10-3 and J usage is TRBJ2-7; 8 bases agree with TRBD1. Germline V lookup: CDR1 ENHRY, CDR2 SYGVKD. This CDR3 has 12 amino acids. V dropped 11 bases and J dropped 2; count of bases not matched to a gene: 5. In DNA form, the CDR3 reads TGTGCCTCCCAGACAGGGGCCTACGAGCAGTACTTC. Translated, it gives CASQTGAYEQYF.

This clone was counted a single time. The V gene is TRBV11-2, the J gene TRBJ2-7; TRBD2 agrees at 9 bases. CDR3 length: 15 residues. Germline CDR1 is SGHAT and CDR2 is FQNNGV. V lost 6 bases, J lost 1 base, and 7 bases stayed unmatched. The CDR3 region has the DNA TGTGCCAGCAGGGTGAGCGGGAGGAGTTCCTACGAGCAGTACTTC. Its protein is CASRVSGRSSYEQYF.

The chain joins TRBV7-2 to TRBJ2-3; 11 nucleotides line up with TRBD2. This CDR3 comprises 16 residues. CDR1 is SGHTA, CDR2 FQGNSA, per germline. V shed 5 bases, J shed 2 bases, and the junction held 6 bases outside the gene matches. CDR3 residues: CASSILAGGFTDTQYF. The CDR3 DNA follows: TGTGCCAGCAGCATCTTAGCGGGGGGGTTCACAGATACGCAGTATTTT.

The CDR3: CATATGALETQYF. CDR3 coding DNA: TGTGCCACCGCGACAGGGGCGCTCGAGACCCAGTACTTC. The gene calls are TRBV19 and TRBJ2-5; 8 nucleotides agree with TRBD1. The germline gives CDR1 LNHDA, CDR2 SQIVND (reference sequence). Unmatched junction bases numbered 9, after V lost 10 bases and J lost 5 bases. CDR3 length: 13 amino acids.

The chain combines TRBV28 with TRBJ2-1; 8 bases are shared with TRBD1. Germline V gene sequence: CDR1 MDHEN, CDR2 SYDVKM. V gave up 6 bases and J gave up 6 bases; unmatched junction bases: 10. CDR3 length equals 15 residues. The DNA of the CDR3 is TGTGCCAGCAGACCTCGGTTAACAGGGGGCAATGAGCAGTTCTTC. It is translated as CASRPRLTGGNEQFF.

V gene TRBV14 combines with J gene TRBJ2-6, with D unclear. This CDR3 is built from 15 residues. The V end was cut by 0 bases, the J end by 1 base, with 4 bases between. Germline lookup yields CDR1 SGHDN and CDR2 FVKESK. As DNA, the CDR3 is TGTGCCAGCAGCCAAGATCGTTCTGGGGCCAACGTCCTGACTTTC. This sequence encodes CASSQDRSGANVLTF.

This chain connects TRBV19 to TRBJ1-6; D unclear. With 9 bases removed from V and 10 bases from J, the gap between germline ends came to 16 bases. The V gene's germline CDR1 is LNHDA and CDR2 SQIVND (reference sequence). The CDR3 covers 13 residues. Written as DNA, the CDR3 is TGTGCCAGCCGATCGGGATGGGAATCACCCCTCCACTTT. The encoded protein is CASRSGWESPLHF.

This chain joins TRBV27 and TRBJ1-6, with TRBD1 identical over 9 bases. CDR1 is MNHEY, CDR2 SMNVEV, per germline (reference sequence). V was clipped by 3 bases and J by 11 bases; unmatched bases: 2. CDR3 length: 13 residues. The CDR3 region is CASSFGQGTPLHF. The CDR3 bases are TGTGCCAGCAGTTTCGGACAGGGGACACCCCTCCACTTT.

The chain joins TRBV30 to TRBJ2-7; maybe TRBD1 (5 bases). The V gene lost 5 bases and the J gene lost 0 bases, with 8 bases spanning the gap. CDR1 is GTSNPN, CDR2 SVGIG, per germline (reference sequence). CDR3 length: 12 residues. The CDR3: CAWGGASYEQYF. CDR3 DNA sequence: TGTGCCTGGGGTGGGGCCTCCTACGAGCAGTACTTC.

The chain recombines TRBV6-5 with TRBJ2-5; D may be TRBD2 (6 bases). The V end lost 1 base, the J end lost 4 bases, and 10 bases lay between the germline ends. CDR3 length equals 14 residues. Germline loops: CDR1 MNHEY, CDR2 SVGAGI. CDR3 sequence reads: CASSYLSGGETQYF. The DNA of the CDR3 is TGTGCCAGCAGTTACTTATCCGGGGGAGAGACCCAGTACTTC.

CDR3: CASSLAFDRGVNTEAFF. The CDR3, as DNA: TGTGCCAGCAGCTTAGCTTTCGACAGGGGGGTGAACACTGAAGCTTTCTTT. The chain combines TRBV7-8 with TRBJ1-1; 9 positions agree with TRBD1. CDR1 is SGHVS and CDR2 is FQNEAQ in the germline V gene. V lost 0 bases and J lost 0; bases outside the gene matches: 5. CDR3 size: 17 residues.

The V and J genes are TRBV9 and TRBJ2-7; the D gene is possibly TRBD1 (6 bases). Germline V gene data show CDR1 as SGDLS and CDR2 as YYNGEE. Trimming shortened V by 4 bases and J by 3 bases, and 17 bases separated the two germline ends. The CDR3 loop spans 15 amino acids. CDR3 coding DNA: TGTGCCAGCAGCCCATCCGGGACACTTTACTACGAGCAGTACTTC. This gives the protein CASSPSGTLYYEQYF.

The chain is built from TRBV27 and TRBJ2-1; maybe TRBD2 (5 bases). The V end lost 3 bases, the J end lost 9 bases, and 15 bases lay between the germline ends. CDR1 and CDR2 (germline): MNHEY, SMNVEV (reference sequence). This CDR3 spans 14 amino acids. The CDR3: CASSLTWSGGEQFF. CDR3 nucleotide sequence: TGTGCCAGCAGTTTGACTTGGAGCGGTGGTGAGCAGTTCTTC.